Sequencing of this TCR beta chain was carried out in a study of T cells after yellow fever vaccination. Study-level information: Low-cell-number fractions were prepared with SMART-Seq v4 Ultra Low Input.

This clonotype was observed many times. Its antigen is undetermined. Template switching by 5'RACE produced TCR cDNA, adding a universal primer site and UMIs. TCRdb re-called the 5' RACE reads through MiXCR, storing one row per CDR3 protein. This sample has 60,000 to 95,000 distinct CDR3 sequences, with 7.3% found just once. General study points: Bulk-population clonotypes that are abundant could appear as contaminants in FACS-sorted repertoires. Across the CD4 and CD8 compartments, a small share of clonotypes was present in both.

The CDR3 extends over 11 amino acids. Between the trimmed V and J ends, which lost 5 bases and 5 bases, there was a span of 9 bases. Looked up from germline, CDR1 is DFQATT and CDR2 is SNEGSKA (reference sequence). The specimen was CD8+ T cells sorted from PBMCs, collected around 10 days after the first yellow fever vaccination. This TCR was sampled from a man younger than 35 who received the YFV17D yellow fever vaccine. V is TRBV20-1 and J is TRBJ1-1; no clear D gene. For the CDR3, the DNA is TGCAGTGCTCCGGAGGGAACTGAAGCTTTCTTT. Protein sequence: CSAPEGTEAFF.